This T cell receptor beta chain was sequenced for a study of beta chain features in type 1 diabetes. Reverse transcribing all isolated RNA meant expressed TCRB transcripts were sequenced. The assay was immunoSEQ multiplex PCR, and TCRdb's table has in-frame clones only and misses some. This sample has approximately 470,000 clones, with 30% found just once. This clone was found a few times. Germline V gene lookup returns CDR1 MGHDK and CDR2 SYGVNS. The CDR3 is made up of 14 amino acids. V lost 6 bases and J 4 bases, leaving 15 bases between the germline ends. Heparinised blood was drawn once per donor, averaging roughly 110 mL. Staining for CD45RO/CCR7/CD25/CD127/CD95/CD27 allowed sorting of CD4+ naive, central memory, regulatory and stem cell-like memory cells.

The sequencing sample was made of naive CD4+ T cells from blood. The chain carries TRBV25-1 and TRBJ1-2, with D perhaps matching TRBD1 (6 bases). The receptor was isolated from a man younger than 35 in good health. This CDR3 is CASRDSLAFYGYTF. CDR3 DNA sequence: TGTGCCAGCAGGGACAGCCTTGCTTTCTATGGCTACACCTTC.